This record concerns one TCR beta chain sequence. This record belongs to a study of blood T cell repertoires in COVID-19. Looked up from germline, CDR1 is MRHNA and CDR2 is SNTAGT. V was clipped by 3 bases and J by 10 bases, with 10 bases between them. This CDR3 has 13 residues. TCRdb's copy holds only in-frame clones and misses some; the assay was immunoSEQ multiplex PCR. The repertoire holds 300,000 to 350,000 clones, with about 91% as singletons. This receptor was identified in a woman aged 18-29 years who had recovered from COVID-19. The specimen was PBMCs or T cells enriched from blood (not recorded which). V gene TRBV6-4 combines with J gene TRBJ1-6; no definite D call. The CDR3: CASSESAGSPLHF. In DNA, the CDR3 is TGTGCCAGCAGTGAATCAGCGGGGTCACCCCTCCACTTT.